The following is a TCR beta chain sequence with its context. This clone came up a few times. No antigen is known for it. Base qualities were left out, and no much larger clone turns up one base away. All of the isolated RNA was reverse transcribed with the High Capacity cDNA Reverse Transcription Kit, so expressed TCRB transcripts were sequenced. Deep immunoSEQ sequencing was performed on naive, central memory and regulatory T cell samples, with an average of about 3.6 million total reads per sample. Sorted cells were lysed in RLT buffer and RNA was extracted with DNase-treated RNeasy Micro or Mini kits, depending on cell number. Each cell subset was processed on its own to prevent cross-contamination, while patient and healthy donor samples were processed together. The immunoSEQ multiplex PCR was used to amplify TCRB sequences from cDNA, generating 87-bp fragments that spanned the CDR3 region. Sequencing of the amplicons was performed on the Illumina HiSeq platform. As for the authors' bioinformatics: PCR bias was corrected computationally using synthetic template baselines, and reads within Hamming distance 2 were collapsed, with unmergeable singletons discarded. Reads were aligned to IMGT to assign V, D and J genes, CDR3 length, and insertions or deletions at six rearrangement sites. Within each subset, clonotype counts were normalized to the number of sorted cells before true diversity and Gini coefficients were calculated with the tcR R package. The overlap coefficient, calculated on TCRB nucleotide sequences, was used to measure repertoire sharing. Out-of-frame TCRB sequences from naive cells were analyzed to stand in for the pre-selection repertoire. In its TCRdb copy, this immuneACCESS table keeps in-frame sequences only and misses some clones. Where compared with another copy, unresolved V genes explain less than half of these, and the others have no known cause. The V and J calls and clone size come from that table; D and trimming were worked out from the DNA. Recorded for this sample are 550,000 to 850,000 clones; under 15% of them occurred a single time. Jointly, the top ten make up about 0.02% of the sample.

Counted from cysteine to phenylalanine, this CDR3 has 14 amino acids. Of all the DNA, just the CDR3 is kept, 42 bases in frame from base 1. V ends up 6 bases short and J 2 bases short, with an unmatched junction base count of 6. In the germline V gene, CDR1 corresponds to MDHEN and CDR2 to SYDVKM. Each donor gave one peripheral blood draw, averaging about 100 mL, which was collected into heparinised tubes. Naive, central memory, regulatory and stem cell-like memory CD4+ T cells were sorted on a BD FACSAria II using a panel including CD45RO, CCR7, CD25, CD127, CD95 and CD27. Purity was above 98% for every sorted population. PBMCs were isolated immediately by Lymphoprep density gradient centrifugation and stained directly without culture. So that batch effects would be minimized, each experiment stained and sorted samples in pairs, pairing one healthy donor with one patient. The data originate from a study of beta chain features in type 1 diabetes (dated by TCRdb to the late 2010s). Regarding the study in general: Mean age, gender distribution, total cell number and subset yield were not different between patients and healthy donors. Regulatory and stem cell-like memory subsets were isolated from only 8 patients and about eight healthy donors, whereas naive and central memory subsets came from all 30 or so donors. A total of some 110 million sorted cells were examined across all samples, and a strong correlation was observed between cell number per subset and RNA yield. In the study, TCRB repertoires of sorted circulating CD4+ T cell subsets from recently diagnosed type 1 diabetes patients were compared with those of matched healthy donors. Paper-wide results and their limitations: Because cDNA was sequenced instead of genomic DNA, activated cells with high expression could be over-represented, although the groups did not differ in activation or CD3 levels. Shorter templates might be favored by PCR, yet because patient and control samples were amplified and corrected together, any such skew would affect both groups equally. Because small numbers of individuals were included in the HLA sub-analyses, any influence of HLA type on TCRB rearrangement was left unresolved. At VDJ recombination sites, patients with type 1 diabetes made fewer insertions and deleted more nucleotides, a pattern implying thymic rearrangement abnormalities. Naive, central memory and regulatory TCRB repertoires appeared to be more alike among patients than among healthy donors. Type 1 diabetes patients showed a moderate but significant shortening of TCRB CDR3 length in all four CD4+ subsets.

This receptor was identified in a man between 18 and 29 years old with type 1 diabetes. The sequenced sample consisted of naive CD4+ T cells from blood. The cell subset or site label here, explained by the study, means: true naive CD4+ T cells. Recombination connected TRBV28 to TRBJ2-7; 8 bases in between match TRBD1. The CDR3 here reads CASRYGQGTYEQYF. The DNA sequence follows: TGTGCCAGCAGATACGGACAGGGTACCTACGAGCAGTACTTC.